Listed here are 8 T cell receptor beta chains from one sample, sequenced in a study of blood T cell repertoires in COVID-19. Here immunoSEQ multiplex PCR was the method, and the copy in TCRdb shows in-frame clones only, minus some. This table holds roughly 150,000 clones, around 84% found once. Sequenced input: PBMCs or T cells enriched from blood (not recorded which). The receptors shown here come from a woman in her 50s who had recovered from COVID-19.

This clone was seen a few times. The V and J genes are TRBV2 and TRBJ1-5; 8 nucleotides line up with TRBD1. The CDR3 covers 13 residues. Germline lookup yields CDR1 SNHLY and CDR2 FYNNEI. Losses at the gene ends were 7 bases for V and 5 bases for J; bases not matched to a gene: 4. The CDR3 protein is CASTTDRDQPQHF. CDR3 DNA sequence: TGTGCCAGCACCACGGACAGGGATCAGCCCCAGCATTTT.

The chain combines TRBV19 with TRBJ2-5, with 10 bases identical to TRBD1. V lost 5 bases, J lost 4 bases, and 4 bases stayed unmatched. This CDR3 is built from 14 residues. Germline loops: CDR1 LNHDA, CDR2 SQIVND (reference sequence). Written as DNA, the CDR3 is TGTGCCAGTAGTCTCGGACAGGGGGTAGAGACCCAGTACTTC. It is translated as CASSLGQGVETQYF. The complete variable domain, with remaining parts taken from reference TRBV19 and TRBJ2-5, reads DGGITQSPKYLFRKEGQNVTLSCEQNLNHDAMYWYRQDPGQGLRLIYYSQIVNDFQKGDIAEGYSVSREKKESFPLTVTSAQKNPTAFYLCASSLGQGVETQYFGPGTRLLVL.

The gene calls are TRBV7-9 and TRBJ2-1; tentatively, D is TRBD1 (6 bases). Germline-derived CDR1 and CDR2 are SEHNR and FQNEAQ (reference sequence). V was clipped by 7 bases and J by 5 bases, with 15 bases between them. This CDR3 comprises 14 residues. The chain's CDR3 is CASKAMRGNNEQFF. Written as DNA, the CDR3 is TGTGCCAGCAAAGCGATGAGGGGGAACAATGAGCAGTTCTTC.

The gene calls are TRBV4-1 and TRBJ2-2; maybe TRBD1 (7 bases). Trimming pared 2 bases from V and 0 bases from J, leaving 13 bases between. The CDR3 length is 17 residues. Per germline, CDR1 MGHRA and CDR2 YSYEKL. The CDR3 protein is CASSQRQGDSNTGELFF. The DNA of the CDR3 is TGCGCCAGCAGCCAACGTCAGGGGGACTCGAACACCGGGGAGCTGTTTTTT.

This chain joins TRBV5-4 and TRBJ2-2; possibly TRBD2 for D (6 bases). Looked up from germline, CDR1 is SGHNT and CDR2 is YYREEE (reference sequence). The CDR3 spans 14 residues. V lost 6 bases to trimming and J lost 4 bases, with 13 bases between them. The CDR3 is CASTSGSGTGELFF. The CDR3 DNA reads as TGTGCCAGCACCTCGGGTAGCGGCACCGGGGAGCTGTTTTTT.

V is TRBV5-1 and J is TRBJ2-5; D may be TRBD2 (7 bases). Trimming removed 3 bases from V and 4 bases from J, with 16 bases in between. Germline V gene data show CDR1 as SGHRS and CDR2 as YFSETQ. The CDR3 consists of 15 residues. In DNA form, the CDR3 reads TGCGCCAGCAGCTCAACAACAGGGAGGGGAGAGACCCAGTACTTC. Protein product: CASSSTTGRGETQYF. Using reference TRBV5-1 and TRBJ2-5 for the parts outside the CDR3, the full variable domain is KAGVTQTPRYLIKTRGQQVTLSCSPISGHRSVSWYQQTPGQGLQFLFEYFSETQRNKGNFPGRFSGRQFSNSRSEMNVSTLELGDSALYLCASSSTTGRGETQYFGPGTRLLVL.

The chain is built from TRBV9 and TRBJ2-7; D possibly corresponds to TRBD2 (6 bases). Germline V lookup: CDR1 SGDLS, CDR2 YYNGEE. The CDR3 spans 14 residues. The V and J ends lost 0 bases and 7 bases respectively, with 14 bases between them. CDR3 residues: CASSVGGDSMEQYF. In DNA form, the CDR3 reads TGTGCCAGCAGCGTAGGGGGGGACTCCATGGAGCAGTACTTC.

The chain combines TRBV6-2 or TRBV6-3 with TRBJ1-3, with D tentatively TRBD1 (5 bases). Germline V gene data show CDR1 as MNHEY and CDR2 as SVGEGT. The V and J ends lost 2 bases and 1 base respectively, with 9 bases between them. The length of the CDR3 is 15 residues. CDR3 loop: CASSYLDRSGNTIYF. CDR3 nucleotide sequence: TGTGCCAGCAGTTACCTCGACAGATCTGGAAACACCATATATTTT.